Described below is a single TCR beta chain sequence and its context. Its antigen is currently unknown. This sample stems from a study of cytomegalovirus exposure and HLA in healthy donors. This CDR3 comprises 16 residues. From germline, CDR1 is MNHEY and CDR2 SMNVEV (reference sequence). V lost 5 bases to trimming and J lost 6 bases; unmatched junction nucleotides: 8. 60 Vbeta and 13 Jbeta primers were used in PCR. Profiled with immunoSEQ multiplex PCR; TCRdb holds only in-frame clones, not every one. The sample includes about 150,000 clones, roughly three quarters of them seen just once. There were likely unrecorded immune exposures, though donors were nominally healthy when sampled. General study findings and limits: The sole available immune exposure information was CMV serostatus. The study recorded 150 to 200 TCR beta chains that were cytomegalovirus-associated.

The clonotype comes from a man younger than 45 in good health and CMV-seropositive. The chain links TRBV27 to TRBJ2-2, with 11 bases matching TRBD2. Sample: PBMCs. The CDR3 DNA is TGTGCCAGCAGTCGTAGCGGGAGGGCCATATCCGGGGAGCTGTTTTTT. This codes for CASSRSGRAISGELFF.